These 27 T cell receptor beta chains came from one sample sequenced in a study of regulatory T cells in long-lasting Graves disease. Time point of the sample: newly diagnosed GD, antithyroid drugs for less than 3 months. With RNA extracted from PBMCs as input, the TCR library was made. To make TCR beta libraries, researchers used iRepertoire HTBI primers and Arm-PCR of CDR3 regions. TCRdb fed the multiplex PCR reads into MiXCR, producing one record per CDR3 protein. Of roughly 410,000 distinct CDR3 sequences in the sample, 14% to 15% were seen once. This same sample was also part of a study on T cells in Graves' hyperthyroidism and ophthalmopathy.

The sequencing here drew on peripheral blood mononuclear cells (PBMCs), taken at new diagnosis, from a patient treated with antithyroid drugs. The receptor source for this set is a woman in her forties with Graves disease.

Only a few counts were recorded for this clonotype. The genes are TRBV7-6 and TRBJ2-5; the match to TRBD2 covers 7 bases. Germline loops: CDR1 SGHVS, CDR2 FNYEAQ. The CDR3 extends over 15 amino acids. J lost 2 bases, V lost 0 bases, and 3 bases had no gene match. The CDR3: CASSLAQRGQETQYF. The CDR3 nucleotides are TGTGCCAGCAGCTTAGCCCAGCGGGGACAAGAGACCCAGTACTTC.

This clonotype has at least ten counts. V usage is TRBV12-3 or TRBV12-4 and J usage is TRBJ2-2; D is unclear. CDR3 length equals 15 residues. The V and J ends lost 0 bases and 6 bases respectively, with 11 bases between them. CDR3 region: CASSLAQPPAGELFF. The CDR3 DNA reads TGTGCCAGCAGTTTAGCGCAGCCCCCTGCCGGGGAGCTGTTTTTT.

This clonotype was observed many times. The V gene is TRBV6-2 or TRBV6-3, the J gene TRBJ1-2; weak D call: TRBD1 (5 bases). V lost 0 bases, J lost 4 bases, and 9 bases lay in between. Germline lookup yields CDR1 MNHEY and CDR2 SVGEGT. The CDR3 is 14 residues long. The chain's CDR3 is CASSYSSRAYGYTF. In nucleotides, the CDR3 is TGTGCCAGCAGTTACTCGAGCAGGGCCTATGGCTACACCTTC.

The genes are TRBV11-2 and TRBJ1-2; 8 positions agree with TRBD1. The J segment lost 0 bases and the V segment lost 4 bases, leaving 10 bases of the junction unmatched. The CDR3 has 17 amino acids. CDR1 and CDR2 (germline): SGHAT, FQNNGV. CDR3: CASSSHNRDRSNYGYTF. DNA of the CDR3: TGTGCCAGCAGCTCGCATAACCGGGACAGGTCTAACTATGGCTACACCTTC.

At least ten counts were recorded for this clonotype. A much larger clone is a single base away; this may be a read error. This rearrangement joins TRBV12-3 or TRBV12-4 to TRBJ2-1; D remains ambiguous. The CDR3 consists of 13 residues. V lost 6 bases to trimming and J lost 0 bases, with 6 bases between them. As DNA, the CDR3 is TGTGCCAGCAGAGCGAGCTCCTACAATGAGCAGTTCTTC. This codes for CASRASSYNEQFF.

This clonotype was seen only a few times. The rearrangement links TRBV20-1 to TRBJ2-1; D is perhaps TRBD2 (6 bases). The CDR3 covers 14 residues. V shed 4 bases and J shed 6 bases, with 16 bases lying between them. Germline V lookup: CDR1 DFQATT, CDR2 SNEGSKA (reference sequence). The CDR3 loop reads CSANGERVLNEQFF. For the CDR3, the DNA is TGCAGTGCTAACGGGGAGCGGGTCCTCAATGAGCAGTTCTTC.

This clonotype was seen repeatedly, ten times or more. This rearrangement joins TRBV2 to TRBJ2-2; the match to TRBD2 covers 9 bases. The germline V gene encodes CDR1 SNHLY and CDR2 FYNNEI. This CDR3 is 14 amino acids long. V shed 6 bases, J shed 6 bases, and the junction held 5 bases outside the gene matches. CDR3 bases: TGTGCCAGCAGCCTAGCGGGAAGATCCGGGGAGCTGTTTTTT. Translation: CASSLAGRSGELFF.

This clonotype was recorded many times. J is TRBJ1-5 and V is TRBV3-1, with D perhaps TRBD1 (6 bases). This CDR3 spans 15 amino acids. Germline CDR1 LGHDT, CDR2 YNNKEL (reference sequence). The V and J ends lost 2 bases and 5 bases respectively, with 13 bases between them. Here the CDR3 reads CASSQFGGADQPQHF. CDR3 coding DNA: TGTGCCAGCAGCCAATTCGGGGGGGCCGATCAGCCCCAGCATTTT. Together with reference TRBV3-1 and TRBJ1-5, the CDR3 gives the full variable domain: DTAVSQTPKYLVTQMGNDKSIKCEQNLGHDTMYWYKQDSKKFLKIMFSYNNKELIINETVPNRFSPKSPDKAHLNLHINSLELGDSAVYFCASSQFGGADQPQHFGDGTRLSIL.

This clonotype was recorded at least ten times. The chain couples TRBV15 to TRBJ1-1; D not certain. The V gene lost 5 bases and the J gene lost 2 bases, with 12 bases spanning the gap. Germline V gene lookup returns CDR1 LNHNV and CDR2 YYDKDF (reference sequence). CDR3 length: 14 residues. The CDR3 sequence is CATSFTADNTEAFF. CDR3 nucleotide sequence: TGTGCCACCAGCTTTACCGCAGATAACACTGAAGCTTTCTTT.

The sample holds many counts of this clonotype. The chain carries TRBV9 and TRBJ2-2, with D possibly TRBD2 on 7 matching bases. Looked up from germline, CDR1 is SGDLS and CDR2 is YYNGEE. The CDR3 has 16 amino acids. Trimming cost V 0 bases and J 4 bases, with 13 bases left between them. The CDR3 loop is CASSVVGGRTTGELFF. CDR3 nucleotide sequence: TGTGCCAGCAGCGTAGTGGGGGGGCGCACCACCGGGGAGCTGTTTTTT.

The rearrangement joins TRBV13 to TRBJ2-7; the D gene is possibly TRBD1 (6 bases). The V end was cut by 5 bases, the J end by 0 bases, with 20 bases between. There are 17 residues in the CDR3. Germline values: CDR1 PRHDT, CDR2 FYEKMQ (reference sequence). CDR3 in amino acids: CASSRNPPGQNSYEQYF. The CDR3 DNA reads TGTGCCAGCAGCAGAAATCCCCCTGGACAGAACTCCTACGAGCAGTACTTC.

Many counts were recorded for this clonotype. The rearrangement uses TRBV28 and TRBJ2-1, with 10 bases fitting TRBD2. The germline CDR1 and CDR2 sequences are MDHEN and SYDVKM. The CDR3 is made up of 17 amino acids. V shed 4 bases, J shed 7 bases, and the junction held 13 bases outside the gene matches. CDR3 in DNA: TGTGCCAGCAGTTCCCCCGAGGGAGCGGGAGGGAGGAATGAGCAGTTCTTC. As protein: CASSSPEGAGGRNEQFF.

This clonotype appeared many times. The chain carries TRBV12-5 and TRBJ2-4, with 7 bases identical to TRBD2. Germline lookup yields CDR1 LGHNT and CDR2 FRNRAP. The CDR3 runs to 15 residues. V was pared by 5 bases and J by 2 bases, with 6 bases of the junction left unmatched. The CDR3 protein is CASGPSGTTKNIQYF. CDR3 nucleotides: TGTGCTAGTGGTCCCTCCGGGACTACCAAAAACATTCAGTACTTC. Based on the CDR3 plus reference TRBV12-5 and TRBJ2-4, the full variable domain is DARVTQTPRHKVTEMGQEVTMRCQPILGHNTVFWYRQTMMQGLELLAYFRNRAPLDDSGMPKDRFSAEMPDATLATLKIQPSEPRDSAVYFCASGPSGTTKNIQYFGAGTRLSVL.

This clonotype was recorded at least ten times. This chain joins TRBV5-1 and TRBJ2-2; D may be TRBD2 (6 bases). CDR1 is SGHRS and CDR2 is YFSETQ in the germline V gene. CDR3 size: 15 residues. V lost 4 bases to trimming and J lost 5 bases, with 15 bases between them. Here the CDR3 reads CASSASVSGTGELFF. CDR3 nucleotide sequence: TGCGCCAGCAGCGCTAGCGTCAGTGGGACCGGGGAGCTGTTTTTT.

This clonotype was picked up many times. V is TRBV7-2 and J is TRBJ1-4; no clear D. Per germline, CDR1 SGHTA and CDR2 FQGNSA. There are 15 residues in the CDR3. V was clipped by 5 bases and J by 3 bases, with 13 bases between them. CDR3 in amino acids: CASSVRSPANEKLFF. CDR3 DNA: TGTGCCAGCAGCGTCAGGTCTCCGGCTAATGAAAAACTGTTTTTT.

This chain links TRBV20-1 with TRBJ1-5; D ambiguous. Germline CDR1 DFQATT, CDR2 SNEGSKA (reference sequence). Trimming pared 1 base from V and 4 bases from J, leaving 8 bases between. The CDR3 is made up of 13 amino acids. The CDR3 reads CSARASDNQPQHF. CDR3 bases: TGCAGTGCTAGAGCCTCAGATAATCAGCCCCAGCATTTT.

This clonotype was counted ten times or more. The chain combines TRBV6-6 with TRBJ2-1, with D possibly TRBD1 on 5 matching bases. V dropped 0 bases and J dropped 3 bases, with 9 bases sitting between them. CDR3 length equals 15 residues. CDR1 and CDR2 from the germline V gene are MNHNY and SVGAGI (reference sequence). This chain's CDR3 is CASSYSWGGYNEQFF. For the CDR3, the DNA is TGTGCCAGCAGTTACTCGTGGGGCGGCTACAATGAGCAGTTCTTC.

This clonotype has a count of ten or more. The CDR3 DNA reads as TGTGCCAGCAGCCAATTACCTTCCGGGGGGCTAGCCAAAAACATTCAGTACTTC. Residues: CASSQLPSGGLAKNIQYF. This chain joins TRBV2 and TRBJ2-4, with D perhaps TRBD2 (7 bases). Germline V gene lookup returns CDR1 SNHLY and CDR2 FYNNEI. Trimming left V 6 bases short and J 0 bases short, with 21 bases between. This CDR3 contains 18 residues.

This clonotype was detected a few times. This rearrangement joins TRBV20-1 to TRBJ2-3; TRBD2 agrees at 12 bases. CDR1 and CDR2 from the germline V gene are DFQATT and SNEGSKA (reference sequence). The CDR3 is 14 amino acids. V lost 3 bases, J lost 6 bases, and 4 bases stayed unmatched. CDR3 DNA sequence: TGCAGTGCTAGTCCCGGGACTAGCGGGGATACGCAGTATTTT. This encodes CSASPGTSGDTQYF.

V is TRBV12-3 or TRBV12-4 and J is TRBJ2-7; 10 positions match TRBD1. V was pared by 5 bases and J by 2 bases, with 6 bases of the junction left unmatched. This CDR3 is built from 15 residues. The CDR3 region is CASSVKGTGAYEQYF. CDR3 bases: TGTGCCAGCAGTGTCAAGGGGACAGGGGCCTACGAGCAGTACTTC.

This chain uses TRBV7-3 with TRBJ2-7, with D perhaps being TRBD1 or TRBD2 (6 bases each). Germline V gene lookup returns CDR1 SGHTA and CDR2 FQGTGA. The CDR3 totals 15 residues. Trimming stripped 1 base from V and 4 bases from J, with 14 bases between. CDR3 residues: CASSLIGGGQYEQYF. As DNA, the CDR3 is TGTGCCAGCAGCTTAATAGGGGGAGGTCAGTACGAGCAGTACTTC.

The chain has TRBV5-1 and TRBJ1-1; the D is unclear. Trimming pared 4 bases from V and 1 base from J, leaving 14 bases between. Per germline, CDR1 SGHRS and CDR2 YFSETQ. This CDR3 has 15 residues. CDR3 sequence: CASSPRPPENTEAFF. CDR3 sequence (DNA): TGCGCCAGCAGCCCTCGCCCCCCAGAGAACACTGAAGCTTTCTTT. The full variable domain, in which reference TRBV5-1 and TRBJ1-1 provide the parts outside the CDR3, is KAGVTQTPRYLIKTRGQQVTLSCSPISGHRSVSWYQQTPGQGLQFLFEYFSETQRNKGNFPGRFSGRQFSNSRSEMNVSTLELGDSALYLCASSPRPPENTEAFFGQGTRLTVV.

Comment on this clonotype: An end of the junction differs from the germline gene, which may be a read error. The chain links TRBV29-1 to TRBJ2-3; 9 bases align to TRBD2. Germline V gives CDR1 SQVTM, CDR2 ANQGSEA. The CDR3 length is 15 residues. CDR3: CSAIGAGGPPDMQYF. The CDR3 DNA sequence: TGCAGCGCGATCGGAGCGGGAGGCCCCCCAGATATGCAGTATTTT.

This clonotype was seen at least ten times. The rearrangement uses TRBV11-2 and TRBJ2-1; D is ambiguous. Germline V lookup: CDR1 SGHAT, CDR2 FQNNGV. The CDR3 length is 13 residues. V was clipped by 1 base and J by 7 bases, with 8 bases between them. The CDR3 sequence: CASSLGGGNEQFF. As DNA, the CDR3 is TGTGCCAGCAGCTTAGGGGGTGGGAATGAGCAGTTCTTC.

This clonotype came up a few times. This chain uses TRBV24-1 with TRBJ2-7, with TRBD1 identical over 7 bases. This CDR3 has 15 amino acids. V was clipped by 2 bases and J by 0 bases; unmatched bases: 3. CDR1 is KGHDR, CDR2 SFDVKD, per germline. CDR3 DNA sequence: TGTGCCACCAGTGATTCCCAGGGGGACTCCTACGAGCAGTACTTC. This encodes CATSDSQGDSYEQYF.

This clonotype was found many times. The rearrangement joins TRBV6-1 to TRBJ2-7; tentative D call: TRBD2 (5 bases). The germline V gene encodes CDR1 MNHNS and CDR2 SASEGT. The V gene lost 6 bases and the J gene lost 6 bases, with 21 bases spanning the gap. The CDR3 sequence is 15 residues long. CDR3 loop: CASSLLQRPRVEQYF. The CDR3 coding sequence is TGTGCCAGCAGCCTGTTACAGCGCCCGAGGGTCGAGCAGTACTTC.

The sample holds a few counts of this clonotype. The gene calls are TRBV10-1 and TRBJ2-7, with TRBD2 identical over 7 bases. The germline CDR1 and CDR2 sequences are WNHNN and SYGVQD (reference sequence). The CDR3 is 14 residues long. Trimming took 6 bases from V and 5 from J; bases not matched to a gene: 10. CDR3 protein: CASSPGEGFDEQYF. DNA of the CDR3: TGCGCCAGCAGCCCGGGGGAGGGTTTCGACGAGCAGTACTTC.